This T cell receptor (beta chain) is drawn from a study of preoperative IRX-2 immunotherapy in early breast cancer. The treatment is: preoperative locoregional IRX-2 cytokine immunotherapy. Germline CDR1 MNHGY, CDR2 SAAAGT. The length of the CDR3 is 14 residues. V lost 2 bases to trimming and J lost 4 bases, with 12 bases between them. Method: immunoSEQ multiplex PCR; TCRdb's copy keeps in-frame clones and lacks some. The table records around 40,000 clones, approximately 80% of them present only once. This clonotype was sampled from a human donor with breast cancer. V is TRBV6-8 and J is TRBJ2-7; D not certain. The sample consisted of tumor tissue, taken after IRX-2 immunotherapy. The CDR3, as DNA: TGTGCCAGCAGTTACCATCGTCCCGGTTACGAGCAGTACTTC. Amino acid sequence: CASSYHRPGYEQYF.